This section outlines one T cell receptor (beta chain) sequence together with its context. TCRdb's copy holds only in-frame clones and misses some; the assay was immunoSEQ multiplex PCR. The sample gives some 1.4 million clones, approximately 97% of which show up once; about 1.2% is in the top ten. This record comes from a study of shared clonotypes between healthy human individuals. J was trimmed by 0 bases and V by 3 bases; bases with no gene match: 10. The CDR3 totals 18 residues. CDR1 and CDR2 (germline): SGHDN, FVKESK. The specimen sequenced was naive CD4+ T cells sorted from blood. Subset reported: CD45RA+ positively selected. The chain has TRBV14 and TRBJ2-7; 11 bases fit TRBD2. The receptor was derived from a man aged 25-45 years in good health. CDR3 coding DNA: TGTGCCAGCAGCCACCCTAGCGGGAGGACGCACAGCTCCTACGAGCAGTACTTC. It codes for CASSHPSGRTHSSYEQYF. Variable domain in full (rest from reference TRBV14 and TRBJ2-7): EAGVTQFPSHSVIEKGQTVTLRCDPISGHDNLYWYRRVMGKEIKFLLHFVKESKQDESGMPNNRFLAERTGGTYSTLKVQPAELEDSGVYFCASSHPSGRTHSSYEQYFGPGTRLTVT.